Shown below are 24 T cell receptor beta chains from a single sample sequenced in a study of T cells in Graves' hyperthyroidism and ophthalmopathy (dated by TCRdb to between 2017 and 2020). The library was produced with multiplex PCR. This sample was sequenced with an Illumina HiSeq 2000. The TCR beta CDR3 regions were amplified from RNA transcripts. The first round of RT-PCR for the TCR CDR3 was performed with the HTBI primer set and the Qiagen OneStep RT-PCR kit. TCRdb applied fastp at Q25 and MiXCR to the public reads, then kept only in-frame beta chains. Every distinct CDR3 protein forms one entry, paired with its most common genes and DNA. This sample holds 650,000 to 750,000 distinct CDR3 sequences; around 15% were observed only once. In total, the top ten clones hold roughly a tenth of the sample. The sequencing sample was made of blood. These receptors were taken from a woman between 18 and 30 years old with Graves' hyperthyroidism.

This clonotype was counted many times. This rearrangement joins TRBV20-1 to TRBJ2-3; possible D gene TRBD2, 6 bases. The CDR3 loop spans 18 amino acids. Trimming removed 4 bases from V and 1 base from J, with 24 bases in between. The germline V gene encodes CDR1 DFQATT and CDR2 SNEGSKA (reference sequence). The CDR3 DNA sequence: TGCAGTGCTAACCGGACCGGCGGGACTCGACCCCGCACAGATACGCAGTATTTT. This sequence encodes CSANRTGGTRPRTDTQYF.

This clonotype came up many times. The V gene is TRBV19, the J gene TRBJ1-5; TRBD1 matches at 9 bases. The CDR3 has 15 residues. Germline CDR1 and CDR2: LNHDA and SQIVND (reference sequence). Losses at the gene ends were 8 bases for V and 1 base for J; bases not matched to a gene: 6. CDR3 in amino acids: CASSYRGPSNQPQHF. The CDR3 DNA follows: TGTGCCAGTTCCTACAGGGGGCCGAGCAATCAGCCCCAGCATTTT.

This clonotype appeared a few times. The J gene is TRBJ1-6, the V gene TRBV30, with D uncertain. V lost 1 base and J lost 10, with 11 bases in between. The CDR3 extends over 13 amino acids. Germline V gives CDR1 GTSNPN, CDR2 SVGIG (reference sequence). CDR3 in amino acids: CAWSGGFGSPLHF. The CDR3 DNA sequence: TGTGCCTGGAGTGGCGGTTTCGGATCACCCCTCCACTTT.

This clonotype was observed many times. In DNA, the CDR3 is TGTGCCAGCAGCTTAGGGCTGCTCGGAAACATTCAGTACTTC. Its translation is CASSLGLLGNIQYF. V usage is TRBV7-2 and J usage is TRBJ2-4, with unresolved D. The CDR3 sequence is 14 residues long. V lost 1 base and J 6 bases, leaving 10 bases between the germline ends. Germline V gene data show CDR1 as SGHTA and CDR2 as FQGNSA.

There are many counts of this clonotype. The chain uses TRBV7-8 and TRBJ2-7; 8 bases match TRBD2. After removal of 7 bases from V and 6 bases from J, the junction contained 8 bases not matched to a gene. This CDR3 has 13 residues. Per germline, CDR1 SGHVS and CDR2 FQNEAQ. The CDR3 sequence is CASNFVSGSEQYF. CDR3 sequence (DNA): TGTGCCAGCAACTTCGTGAGCGGGAGCGAGCAGTACTTC. Variable domain in full (rest from reference TRBV7-8 and TRBJ2-7): GAGVSQSPRYKVAKRGQDVALRCDPISGHVSLFWYQQALGQGPEFLTYFQNEAQLDKSGLPSDRFFAERPEGSVSTLKIQRTQQEDSAVYLCASNFVSGSEQYFGPGTRLTVT.

V usage is TRBV6-1 and J usage is TRBJ2-2; TRBD2 matches at 13 bases. Unmatched junction bases numbered 17, after V lost 5 bases and J lost 2 bases. This CDR3 is built from 21 residues. Germline CDR1 is MNHNS and CDR2 is SASEGT. The CDR3 reads CASSSFRLAGGLGFNTGELFF. The CDR3 DNA reads TGTGCCAGCAGTTCATTCCGACTAGCGGGAGGTCTGGGTTTTAACACCGGGGAGCTGTTTTTT.

V gene TRBV4-2 combines with J gene TRBJ2-7; D may be TRBD2 (6 bases). The CDR3 contains 15 residues. CDR1 LGHNA and CDR2 YNFKEQ come from the germline V gene. With 0 bases removed from V and 1 base from J, the gap between germline ends came to 10 bases. This CDR3 reads CASSQELAVSYEQYF. The CDR3 nucleotides are TGTGCCAGCAGCCAAGAACTAGCTGTATCCTACGAGCAGTACTTC.

This clonotype was observed a few times. CDR3 region: CASRGLAGPESSYNEQFF. CDR3 nucleotides: TGTGCCAGCAGAGGACTAGCGGGGCCGGAAAGCTCCTACAATGAGCAGTTCTTC. The rearrangement links TRBV6-1 to TRBJ2-1; 12 bases agree with TRBD2. V shed 6 bases, J shed 0 bases, and the junction held 9 bases outside the gene matches. Germline lookup yields CDR1 MNHNS and CDR2 SASEGT. This CDR3 comprises 18 residues.

This clonotype was counted ten times or more. The chain employs TRBV11-2 and TRBJ2-1; 7 bases are shared with TRBD2. From germline, CDR1 is SGHAT and CDR2 FQNNGV. This CDR3 region has 12 residues. V dropped 1 base and J dropped 13; count of bases not matched to a gene: 4. The DNA of the CDR3 is TGTGCCAGCAGCTTAGCGGGGACTATTCAGTTCTTC. This codes for CASSLAGTIQFF.

This clonotype was detected ten times or more. The chain links TRBV2 to TRBJ1-5; D remains unclear. V lost 6 bases to trimming and J lost 0 bases, with 6 bases between them. CDR3 length: 13 residues. Germline-derived CDR1 and CDR2 are SNHLY and FYNNEI. CDR3 coding DNA: TGTGCCAGCAGGCCAGATAGCAATCAGCCCCAGCATTTT. Protein sequence: CASRPDSNQPQHF.

Points on this clonotype: Given a much more abundant clone one base away, this may be a read error. This sequence joins TRBV2 and TRBJ1-2; D may be TRBD1 (6 bases). The length of the CDR3 is 16 residues. Germline V gives CDR1 SNHLY, CDR2 FYNNEI. CDR3 in amino acids: CVSKVGRGASNYGYTF. The DNA of the CDR3 is TGTGTCAGCAAGGTTGGGCGGGGGGCAAGTAACTATGGCTACACCTTC.

The chain is built from TRBV7-9 and TRBJ2-1, with 8 nucleotides matching TRBD1. The V gene's germline CDR1 is SEHNR and CDR2 FQNEAQ (reference sequence). J gave up 2 bases and V 1 base, and 4 bases lay outside the gene matches. CDR3 length: 16 residues. The CDR3 loop reads CASSLGTGIAYNEQFF. The CDR3 coding sequence is TGTGCCAGCAGCTTAGGGACAGGGATCGCCTACAATGAGCAGTTCTTC.

This clonotype occurred many times. This sequence joins TRBV11-3 and TRBJ2-7; D not resolved. Germline assignment: CDR1 SGHNT and CDR2 YENEEA. Trimming cost V 6 bases and J 5 bases, with 8 bases left between them. The CDR3 totals 11 residues. CDR3 region: CASRQTNEQYF. The CDR3 DNA reads TGTGCCAGCAGACAAACCAACGAGCAGTACTTC.

The chain combines TRBV4-1 with TRBJ2-7; 8 nucleotides agree with TRBD2. The CDR3 covers 14 residues. The J segment lost 1 base and the V segment lost 5 bases, leaving 4 bases of the junction unmatched. Germline values: CDR1 MGHRA, CDR2 YSYEKL. CDR3 DNA sequence: TGCGCCAGCAGCTATAGCGGGAAGTCCTACGAGCAGTACTTC. This sequence encodes CASSYSGKSYEQYF.

This clonotype was seen at least ten times. The chain links TRBV2 to TRBJ2-7, with TRBD2 matching over 7 bases. V gave up 5 bases and J gave up 5 bases; unmatched junction bases: 6. The CDR3 sequence is 13 residues long. CDR1 and CDR2 (germline): SNHLY, FYNNEI. CDR3 bases: TGTGCCAGCAGTTACATGGGAGGGCACGAGCAGTACTTC. Translating it yields CASSYMGGHEQYF.

This clonotype has only a few counts. The J gene is TRBJ2-5, the V gene TRBV5-5; 9 positions agree with TRBD2. J was trimmed by 2 bases and V by 1 base; bases with no gene match: 6. This CDR3 is 16 amino acids long. The germline V gene has CDR1 SGHKS and CDR2 YYEKEE (reference sequence). CDR3 in DNA: TGTGCCAGCAGCTTGCCTAGCGGGACACAGCAAGAGACCCAGTACTTC. Amino acid sequence: CASSLPSGTQQETQYF.

A word on this clonotype: A much larger clonotype is one base distant, so this may be a read error. This chain connects TRBV5-1 to TRBJ2-7, with 12 bases matching TRBD1. The CDR3 spans 16 residues. CDR1 is SGHRS and CDR2 is YFSETQ in the germline V gene. The J segment lost 4 bases and the V segment lost 7 bases, leaving 12 bases of the junction unmatched. The CDR3 loop reads CASGSYRDRGPYEQYF. The CDR3 DNA is TGCGCCAGCGGCTCCTACCGGGACAGGGGGCCGTACGAGCAGTACTTC.

There are many counts of this clonotype. The V and J genes are TRBV3-1 and TRBJ2-1; 11 nucleotides match TRBD2. V lost 8 bases, J lost 3 bases, and 3 bases stayed unmatched. The CDR3 is 14 amino acids. Looked up from germline, CDR1 is LGHDT and CDR2 is YNNKEL (reference sequence). The DNA of the CDR3 is TGTGCCAGCTCGGGACTAGCGGACTACAATGAGCAGTTCTTC. This sequence encodes CASSGLADYNEQFF.

This clonotype showed up just a few times. The V gene is TRBV27, the J gene TRBJ2-1; D is perhaps TRBD1 (6 bases). This CDR3 spans 15 amino acids. Per the germline V gene, CDR1 is MNHEY and CDR2 is SMNVEV (reference sequence). V dropped 3 bases and J dropped 2 bases, with 11 bases sitting between them. The CDR3 sequence: CASSFGAGAYNEQFF. The CDR3 DNA reads TGTGCCAGCAGTTTCGGGGCAGGGGCCTACAATGAGCAGTTCTTC.

This clonotype was seen more than once but under ten times. V and J are TRBV28 and TRBJ2-5; D unclear. Trimming removed 4 bases from V and 3 bases from J, with 15 bases in between. The CDR3 has 15 amino acids. CDR1 is MDHEN and CDR2 is SYDVKM in the germline V gene. CDR3 amino acids: CASSSIPRAEETQYF. The CDR3 DNA reads as TGTGCCAGCAGTTCGATACCTCGGGCGGAAGAGACCCAGTACTTC.

This clonotype has ten or more counts. V usage is TRBV27 and J usage is TRBJ2-7; no clear D gene. The CDR3 runs 12 residues. The V gene lost 1 base and the J gene lost 7 bases, with 8 bases spanning the gap. CDR1 and CDR2 from the germline V gene are MNHEY and SMNVEV (reference sequence). The CDR3 loop reads CASSLLGREQYF. The CDR3 bases are TGTGCCAGCAGTTTATTGGGCAGGGAGCAGTACTTC.

The CDR3 sequence: CSISGLAGEGDNEQFF. In DNA form, the CDR3 reads TGCAGCATATCGGGACTAGCGGGAGAAGGGGACAATGAGCAGTTCTTC. The V gene is TRBV29-1, the J gene TRBJ2-1, with 14 bases that match TRBD2. V shed 8 bases and J 5 bases; nucleotides not matched to a gene: 11. There are 16 residues in the CDR3. Per the germline V gene, CDR1 is SQVTM and CDR2 is ANQGSEA.

In this sample, this clonotype turned up a few times. The chain recombines TRBV6-6 with TRBJ2-2; tentative D call: TRBD1 (6 bases). The CDR3 totals 15 residues. Per germline, CDR1 MNHNY and CDR2 SVGAGI (reference sequence). Trimming stripped 4 bases from V and 2 bases from J, with 11 bases between. CDR3 region: CASSSDRRNTGELFF. CDR3 sequence (DNA): TGTGCCAGCAGTTCCGACAGGCGAAACACCGGGGAGCTGTTTTTT.

This chain joins TRBV7-8 and TRBJ2-1; 11 bases agree with TRBD2. The CDR3 covers 15 residues. After removal of 3 bases from V and 9 bases from J, the junction contained 7 bases not matched to a gene. CDR1 and CDR2 (germline): SGHVS, FQNEAQ. CDR3 residues: CASSFSSGRQLEQFF. For the CDR3, the DNA is TGTGCCAGCAGCTTCTCTAGCGGGAGGCAGCTTGAGCAGTTCTTC.